This entry is about one T cell receptor (beta chain). The clone's antigen remains unknown. No much larger clonotype is one base removed from it; base qualities were not supplied. This sample is drawn from a study of T cell responses to AZD1222 COVID-19 vaccine (dated by TCRdb to the early 2020s). About the study as a whole: AZD1222 recipients given second doses at about 4 weeks or at about 12 weeks were pooled, since spike-specific TCR depth and breadth were not found to differ between the two schedules. TCR sequencing covered roughly 230 trial participants: 207 given two doses of AZD1222 and 26 given two doses of MenACWY control vaccine. Trial participants were enrolled into age subgroups of 18-55, 56-69 and 70-plus years, which contained 148, 28 and 57 TCR-sequenced participants, respectively. The research as a whole found: The 56-69-year group was small, and its depth increase did not reach significance, likely because of low power. Vaccine-associated CD4 TCRs spanned the whole spike protein, with dominant responses in regions 160-218 and 743-854. Reportedly, almost half of the unique spike-specific TCRs recognized epitopes lying outside the regions that are mutated in the B.1.351 and B.1.1.7 variants. Only six AZD1222 recipients were SARS-CoV-2 seropositive at baseline, limiting conclusions about previously exposed vaccinees. After two AZD1222 doses, both the breadth and the depth of spike-specific TCRs were significantly higher than at day 0 and than in MenACWY recipients. Participants were mostly white British and included more females than males, and it was suggested by the authors that clonal diversity may have been underestimated. Because no day 14 peak-response samples were available, the repertoires could be characterized only after the peak T cell response.

The CDR3 regions of human TCRbeta chains were analyzed by immunosequencing. The paper's processing steps were these. Repertoire TCRs were checked for matches against a reference library of SARS-CoV-2-specific TCRs that had been generated using the MIRA antigen-specificity platform. Breadth meant the fraction of unique TCRs that were SARS-CoV-2-associated, whereas depth meant the fraction of total T cells that were SARS-CoV-2-associated. Using the MIRA data, each spike-specific TCR was mapped to the spike region that the TCR reacts to and placed in a CD4 or CD8 class. Log10-transformed breadth and depth values were compared by one-way ANOVA with Sidak's multiple comparisons tests. TCRdb took over this immuneACCESS table, retaining in-frame rearrangements with V and J assigned. Such tables are incomplete; in checked studies, under half of the missing clones stem from an unresolved V gene, and the remainder is unexplained. V and J calls and clone size are those listed in that table; D and trimming were worked out from the DNA. Recorded for this sample are approximately 190,000 clones; roughly 92% of them occurred a single time. Of the sample, 1% to 1.5% falls within the top ten clones.

The sample's time point, from its label and the paper: baseline before first vaccination. Vaccinee samples came from UK trials COV001 and COV002, including a single-blind randomized controlled phase 2/3 trial of AZD1222 (ChAdOx1 nCoV-19) in healthy adults. For TCRbeta chain sequencing, PBMC samples from trial participants were taken at day 0 and at day 28 after the second dose. This specimen was peripheral blood, taken on day 0 of AZD1222 vaccination. This clonotype originated in an adult in good health.

CDR3 sequence: CASRNNRAVCQPQHF. The nucleotide sequence is given as TGCGCCAGCAGGAACAACAGGGCGGTTTGTCAGCCCCAGCATTTT. Here the chain combines TRBV23-1 and TRBJ1-5; the best D guess is TRBD1, with 6 bases matching. TRBV23-1 is an open reading frame whose function is uncertain. V is clipped by 6 bases and J by 6 bases, and the sequence between their germline boundaries is 18 bases long. Including the terminal cysteine and phenylalanine, the CDR3 comprises 15 residues. Here the CDR3 DNA is all that survives: 45 bases in frame from base 1.